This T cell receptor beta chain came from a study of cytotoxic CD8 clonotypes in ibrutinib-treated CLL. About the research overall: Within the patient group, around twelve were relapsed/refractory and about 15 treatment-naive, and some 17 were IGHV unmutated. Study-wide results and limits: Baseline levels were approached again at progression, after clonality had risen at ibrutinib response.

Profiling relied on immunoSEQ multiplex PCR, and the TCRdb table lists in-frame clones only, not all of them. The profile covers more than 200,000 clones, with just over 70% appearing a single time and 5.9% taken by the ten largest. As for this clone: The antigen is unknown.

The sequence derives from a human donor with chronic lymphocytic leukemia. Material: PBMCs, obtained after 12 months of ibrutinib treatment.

The CDR3 here is CASSGSGGLNSYNEQFF. Written as DNA, the CDR3 is TGTGCCAGCAGCGGAAGCGGGGGCCTTAATTCCTACAATGAGCAGTTCTTC. The V and J genes are TRBV7-6 and TRBJ2-1, with TRBD2 matching 8 bases. Germline V gene lookup returns CDR1 SGHVS and CDR2 FNYEAQ. V lost 5 bases and J lost 1; bases outside the gene matches: 10. This CDR3 is built from 17 residues.